The clone carrying this T cell receptor beta chain occurred many times. No antigen is known for it. The CDR3 has 15 residues. V was shortened by 4 bases and J by 3 bases, with 16 bases between the two germline ends. Germline lookup yields CDR1 SQVTM and CDR2 ANQGSEA. This sample is drawn from a study of blood T cells in healthy people across ages. Overall study findings and caveats: PBMCs that were unsorted prevented a conclusive naive versus antigen-experienced comparison. Older individuals had lower TCR beta diversity per million T cells (the decline was roughly linear).

For the second PCR, which ran for roughly 6 to 11 cycles, a sample-barcoded 5' primer and a J-beta primer mix were used. TCRdb re-called the 5' RACE reads through MiXCR, storing one row per CDR3 protein. Of 1.5 million to 2 million distinct CDR3 sequences in the sample, 28% were seen once. This sequence joins TRBV29-1 and TRBJ2-1; D is undetermined. This receptor was taken from a woman aged 25 to 39 in good health. The material sequenced was blood. The chain's CDR3 is CSVVSVLWGYNEQFF. The CDR3 DNA reads as TGCAGCGTTGTCTCGGTGCTATGGGGCTACAATGAGCAGTTCTTC.